A selection of T cell receptor beta chains follows, all from one sample in a study of blood T cell repertoires in COVID-19. Clones were sequenced by immunoSEQ multiplex PCR, and TCRdb holds only the in-frame ones, with some missing. There are roughly 150,000 clones in the sample; 87% occur only once, and over 4.5% lies in the top ten. The specimen sequenced was peripheral blood. All receptors come from a human donor in a cohort sampled during active COVID-19. The CDR3 runs from the conserved cysteine through the conserved F or W. D genes are given only for firm matches. Rows give clone size only sometimes, using once, few, many, or a class for an expanded clone.

abundance: -; d_gene: TRBD1; j_gene: TRBJ2-3; v_gene: TRBV6-2/TRBV6-3; CDR3aa: CASSYRRDRGYSGDTQYF; CDR3nt: TGTGCCAGCAGTTACCGGAGGGACAGGGGTTATAGCGGGGATACGCAGTATTTT
abundance: -; d_gene: -; j_gene: TRBJ1-1; v_gene: TRBV11-2; CDR3aa: CASSPRSVQGRNTEAFF; CDR3nt: TGTGCCAGCAGCCCCCGGTCGGTACAGGGTCGAAACACTGAAGCTTTCTTT
abundance: -; d_gene: -; j_gene: TRBJ2-2; v_gene: TRBV5-4; CDR3aa: CASSLYQGAGELFF; CDR3nt: TGTGCCAGCAGCTTGTATCAGGGCGCCGGGGAGCTGTTTTTT
abundance: few; d_gene: TRBD1; j_gene: TRBJ1-2; v_gene: TRBV6-5; CDR3aa: CASSYGTAPNYGYTF; CDR3nt: TGTGCCAGCAGTTACGGGACAGCCCCAAACTATGGCTACACCTTC
abundance: few; d_gene: -; j_gene: TRBJ2-7; v_gene: TRBV7-3; CDR3aa: CASSLTRYPTYEQYF; CDR3nt: TGTGCCAGCAGCTTAACCAGGTACCCAACCTACGAGCAGTACTTC
abundance: -; d_gene: -; j_gene: TRBJ2-3; v_gene: TRBV5-4; CDR3aa: CASSFVAEDTQYF; CDR3nt: TGTGCCAGCAGCTTCGTTGCGGAAGATACGCAGTATTTT
abundance: -; d_gene: -; j_gene: TRBJ1-1; v_gene: TRBV10-1; CDR3aa: CASSEAQGMDTEAFF; CDR3nt: TGCGCCAGCAGTGAGGCCCAGGGGATGGACACTGAAGCTTTCTTT
abundance: -; d_gene: TRBD2; j_gene: TRBJ2-3; v_gene: TRBV18; CDR3aa: CASSPPLAGEGNTQYF; CDR3nt: TGTGCCAGCTCACCACCACTAGCGGGGGAGGGGAATACGCAGTATTTT
abundance: -; d_gene: TRBD2; j_gene: TRBJ2-3; v_gene: TRBV7-2; CDR3aa: CASRLPGLAGLSDTQYF; CDR3nt: TGTGCCAGCAGACTCCCGGGACTAGCGGGATTATCAGATACGCAGTATTTT
abundance: once; d_gene: TRBD2; j_gene: TRBJ2-5; v_gene: TRBV11-3; CDR3aa: CASSFSGTSGTQETQYF; CDR3nt: TGTGCCAGCAGCTTTTCCGGGACTAGCGGAACCCAAGAGACCCAGTACTTC
abundance: -; d_gene: TRBD2; j_gene: TRBJ2-7; v_gene: TRBV30; CDR3aa: CAWRAGLQYIYEQYF; CDR3nt: TGTGCCTGGAGGGCGGGACTACAATATATCTACGAGCAGTACTTC
abundance: -; d_gene: TRBD1; j_gene: TRBJ1-2; v_gene: TRBV6-4; CDR3aa: CASSQKDRELANYGYTF; CDR3nt: TGTGCCAGCAGTCAGAAGGACAGGGAGTTAGCTAACTATGGCTACACCTTC
abundance: once; d_gene: TRBD1; j_gene: TRBJ1-1; v_gene: TRBV11-2; CDR3aa: CASSPNRGGQGTEAFF; CDR3nt: TGTGCCAGCAGCCCGAACCGCGGGGGACAGGGGACTGAAGCTTTCTTT
abundance: -; d_gene: TRBD1; j_gene: TRBJ1-6; v_gene: TRBV7-3; CDR3aa: CASSLTGNSPLHF; CDR3nt: TGTGCCAGCAGCTTGACAGGGAATTCACCCCTCCACTTT
abundance: -; d_gene: TRBD2; j_gene: TRBJ2-7; v_gene: TRBV7-2; CDR3aa: CASSSRTSGGEQYF; CDR3nt: TGTGCCAGCAGCTCGAGGACTAGCGGGGGCGAGCAGTACTTC
abundance: -; d_gene: TRBD2; j_gene: TRBJ2-2; v_gene: TRBV27; CDR3aa: CASSPPGWLAGGGELFF; CDR3nt: TGTGCCAGCAGTCCGCCCGGGTGGCTAGCGGGAGGTGGGGAGCTGTTTTTT
abundance: once; d_gene: -; j_gene: TRBJ1-2; v_gene: TRBV3-1/TRBV3-2; CDR3aa: CASSQVAGNYGYTF; CDR3nt: TGTGCCAGCAGCCAAGTGGCCGGGAACTATGGCTACACCTTC
abundance: -; d_gene: -; j_gene: TRBJ2-7; v_gene: TRBV29-1; CDR3aa: CSGRTGNEQYF; CDR3nt: TGCAGCGGCCGTACCGGGAACGAGCAGTACTTC
abundance: once; d_gene: TRBD1; j_gene: TRBJ2-7; v_gene: TRBV5-4; CDR3aa: CASSVDRAAYEQYF; CDR3nt: TGTGCCAGCAGCGTTGACAGGGCTGCGTACGAGCAGTACTTC
abundance: -; d_gene: TRBD2; j_gene: TRBJ2-7; v_gene: TRBV9; CDR3aa: CASSVAGGREQYF; CDR3nt: TGTGCCAGCAGCGTAGCGGGAGGACGGGAGCAGTACTTC
abundance: -; d_gene: -; j_gene: TRBJ2-7; v_gene: TRBV30; CDR3aa: CAWTPTGKNSYEQYF; CDR3nt: TGTGCCTGGACCCCGACAGGAAAGAACTCCTACGAGCAGTACTTC
abundance: -; d_gene: TRBD2; j_gene: TRBJ2-7; v_gene: TRBV6-5; CDR3aa: CASSLGLAGVSYEQYF; CDR3nt: TGTGCCAGCAGTTTAGGACTAGCGGGAGTCTCCTACGAGCAGTACTTC
abundance: -; d_gene: TRBD1; j_gene: TRBJ2-3; v_gene: TRBV5-6; CDR3aa: CASSPSDRALSTDTQYF; CDR3nt: TGTGCCAGCAGCCCCTCCGACAGGGCCCTTAGCACAGATACGCAGTATTTT
abundance: -; d_gene: -; j_gene: TRBJ1-2; v_gene: TRBV20-1; CDR3aa: CSAAGGTF; CDR3nt: TGCAGTGCTGCCGGGGGGACCTTC
abundance: -; d_gene: -; j_gene: TRBJ2-7; v_gene: TRBV5-1; CDR3aa: CASSFDEQYF; CDR3nt: TGCGCCAGCAGCTTCGACGAGCAGTACTTC
abundance: once; d_gene: -; j_gene: TRBJ2-7; v_gene: TRBV4-1; CDR3aa: CASSQGAGPYEQYF; CDR3nt: TGCGCCAGCAGCCAAGGCGCGGGTCCCTACGAGCAGTACTTC
abundance: -; d_gene: -; j_gene: TRBJ1-2; v_gene: TRBV28; CDR3aa: CASTQGLGGYTF; CDR3nt: TGTGCCAGCACCCAGGGGTTGGGAGGCTACACCTTC
abundance: -; d_gene: -; j_gene: TRBJ2-7; v_gene: TRBV12-3/TRBV12-4; CDR3aa: CASSSSYEQYF; CDR3nt: TGTGCCAGCAGTTCCAGCTACGAGCAGTACTTC
abundance: -; d_gene: -; j_gene: TRBJ2-3; v_gene: TRBV14; CDR3aa: CASSQPKSSDTQYF; CDR3nt: TGTGCCAGCAGCCAGCCTAAATCGTCAGATACGCAGTATTTT
abundance: once; d_gene: TRBD2; j_gene: TRBJ2-7; v_gene: TRBV3-1/TRBV3-2; CDR3aa: CASTPTSGRAPLEQYF; CDR3nt: TGTGCCAGCACACCGACCAGCGGGAGGGCTCCGTTAGAGCAGTACTTC
abundance: -; d_gene: TRBD2; j_gene: TRBJ2-1; v_gene: TRBV4-3; CDR3aa: CASSQDLQVAGAPGQQFF; CDR3nt: TGCGCCAGCAGCCAAGATCTTCAAGTAGCGGGGGCGCCGGGTCAGCAGTTCTTC
abundance: -; d_gene: -; j_gene: TRBJ1-2; v_gene: TRBV7-9; CDR3aa: CASSSKQSNYGYTF; CDR3nt: TGTGCCAGCAGCTCGAAACAGAGTAACTATGGCTACACCTTC
abundance: once; d_gene: TRBD2; j_gene: TRBJ2-7; v_gene: TRBV30; CDR3aa: CAWASGRIGYEQYF; CDR3nt: TGTGCCTGGGCTAGCGGGAGGATTGGGTACGAGCAGTACTTC